A single sample is the source of the 21 T cell receptor beta chains below, sequenced in a study of blood T cell repertoires in COVID-19. The table came from immunoSEQ multiplex PCR; TCRdb's copy has only in-frame clones and leaves some out. The table lists roughly 250,000 clones, roughly 80% of them singletons. Sequenced sample: peripheral blood. The source is an elderly woman with acute or convalescent COVID-19.

This clone was picked up a small number of times. This chain links TRBV28 with TRBJ1-2; D remains unclear. Germline assignment: CDR1 MDHEN and CDR2 SYDVKM. The V end lost 6 bases, the J end lost 1 base, and 12 bases lay between the germline ends. This CDR3 contains 14 residues. The DNA for the CDR3 is TGTGCCAGCAGATTAGCCGGAGATAACTATGGCTACACCTTC. Amino acids: CASRLAGDNYGYTF.

This clone was picked up a small number of times. This chain uses TRBV6-6 with TRBJ2-2; D possibly corresponds to TRBD1 (6 bases). CDR3 length: 13 amino acids. CDR1 and CDR2 (germline): MNHNY, SVGAGI (reference sequence). Trimming left V 5 bases short and J 5 bases short, with 9 bases between. In DNA, the CDR3 is TGTGCCAGCAGTCCCCAGGGGACCGGGGAGCTGTTTTTT. It is translated as CASSPQGTGELFF.

This chain links TRBV5-6 with TRBJ2-5; weak D call: TRBD1 (6 bases). Trimming shortened V by 7 bases and J by 5 bases, and 18 bases separated the two germline ends. CDR1 is SGHDT and CDR2 is YYEEEE in the germline V gene. The CDR3 is 14 amino acids. The CDR3: CASYLVTGTETQYF. The CDR3 DNA sequence: TGTGCCAGCTATCTAGTGACAGGAACCGAGACCCAGTACTTC.

The chain links TRBV2 to TRBJ2-7; TRBD1 is a possible D gene (6 bases). CDR3 length equals 13 residues. V lost 7 bases and J lost 2, with 12 bases in between. Per the germline V gene, CDR1 is SNHLY and CDR2 is FYNNEI. The CDR3 loop reads CASNPQGPYEQYF. The CDR3 DNA follows: TGTGCCAGCAACCCACAGGGACCCTACGAGCAGTACTTC. The complete variable domain, with remaining parts taken from reference TRBV2 and TRBJ2-7, reads EPEVTQTPSHQVTQMGQEVILRCVPISNHLYFYWYRQILGQKVEFLVSFYNNEISEKSEIFDDQFSVERPDGSNFTLKIRSTKLEDSAMYFCASNPQGPYEQYFGPGTRLTVT.

The genes are TRBV5-1 and TRBJ1-5, with a tentative D call TRBD1 (6 bases). The CDR3 runs to 14 residues. Germline V gives CDR1 SGHRS, CDR2 YFSETQ. V shed 4 bases and J shed 5 bases, with 13 bases lying between them. The CDR3 loop is CASSPRGGHQPQHF. Here the CDR3 DNA reads TGCGCCAGCAGCCCACGGGGGGGCCATCAGCCCCAGCATTTT.

This clone was counted between two and nine times. The chain is built from TRBV19 and TRBJ2-1; 7 positions match TRBD2. CDR1 and CDR2 from the germline V gene are LNHDA and SQIVND (reference sequence). This CDR3 spans 14 amino acids. After removal of 4 bases from V and 9 bases from J, the junction contained 9 bases not matched to a gene. The CDR3 DNA reads as TGTGCCAGTAGTAGAGACACCAGCGGGGTTGAGCAGTTCTTC. Translation gives CASSRDTSGVEQFF.

About this clone: Other DNA sequences in this specimen translate into the identical CDR3. The rearrangement joins TRBV18 to TRBJ1-2, with 9 bases lining up with TRBD1. The germline V gene has CDR1 KGHSH and CDR2 LQKENI. Trimming at V came to 3 bases and at J to 2 bases, leaving 1 base not matched to a gene. The CDR3 covers 14 residues. CDR3 in DNA: TGTGCCAGCTCACCCGGGACAGGGAACTATGGCTACACCTTC. Its protein is CASSPGTGNYGYTF.

The chain recombines TRBV7-2 with TRBJ1-2; no firm D call. The V and J ends lost 7 bases and 2 bases respectively, with 11 bases between them. Germline CDR1 is SGHTA and CDR2 is FQGNSA. This CDR3 spans 13 amino acids. The CDR3 DNA is TGTGCCAGCACCCCCTTCGGGAACTATGGCTACACCTTC. This translates into CASTPFGNYGYTF.

V usage is TRBV18 and J usage is TRBJ2-7; weak D call: TRBD1 (6 bases). V lost 2 bases to trimming and J lost 2 bases, with 16 bases between them. From germline, CDR1 is KGHSH and CDR2 LQKENI. This CDR3 has 16 amino acids. The CDR3 loop is CASSPGKKDRAYEQYF. The CDR3 region has the DNA TGTGCCAGCTCACCAGGGAAAAAGGACAGAGCCTACGAGCAGTACTTC. The variable domain in full, with the rest retrieved from reference TRBV18 and TRBJ2-7, is NAGVMQNPRHLVRRRGQEARLRCSPMKGHSHVYWYRQLPEEGLKFMVYLQKENIIDESGMPKERFSAEFPKEGPSILRIQQVVRGDSAAYFCASSPGKKDRAYEQYFGPGTRLTVT.

With regard to this clone: One junction end disagrees with the germline gene, perhaps due to a read error. V and J are TRBV7-7 and TRBJ2-1, with D maybe TRBD2 (6 bases). CDR3 length: 15 residues. Per the germline V gene, CDR1 is SSHAT and CDR2 is FNYEAQ (reference sequence). This CDR3 reads CASSLKEGNNYEQFF. For the CDR3, the DNA is TGTGCTAGCAGCTTAAAGGAGGGAAATAATTATGAGCAGTTCTTC.

The chain has TRBV7-6 and TRBJ1-3; TRBD1 agrees at 7 bases. J gave up 0 bases and V 3 bases, and 8 bases lay outside the gene matches. Germline lookup yields CDR1 SGHVS and CDR2 FNYEAQ. CDR3 length equals 17 residues. The CDR3 sequence: CASSFGRQGHSGNTIYF. In DNA, the CDR3 is TGTGCCAGCAGCTTTGGTAGACAGGGACACTCTGGAAACACCATATATTTT.

This chain uses TRBV18 with TRBJ2-3; possibly TRBD2 for D (5 bases). This CDR3 is 16 amino acids long. Germline V gene data show CDR1 as KGHSH and CDR2 as LQKENI. The germline V and J ends were trimmed by 0 bases and 0 bases, with 10 bases remaining between them. The CDR3 reads CASSPPSPGSTDTQYF. CDR3 DNA: TGTGCCAGCTCACCACCTTCCCCGGGGAGCACAGATACGCAGTATTTT.

This chain uses TRBV5-4 with TRBJ2-5, with D possibly being TRBD1 (7 bases). The V end was cut by 4 bases, the J end by 5 bases, with 21 bases between. This CDR3 spans 16 amino acids. Germline CDR1 SGHNT, CDR2 YYREEE (reference sequence). The CDR3 sequence: CASSPSGGQGGETQYF. CDR3 nucleotide sequence: TGTGCCAGCAGCCCTTCCGGAGGGCAGGGGGGCGAGACCCAGTACTTC.

The chain links TRBV4-2 to TRBJ1-1; D unresolved. Trimming took off 0 bases at V and 0 bases at J, with 14 bases between the two ends. The germline gives CDR1 LGHNA, CDR2 YNFKEQ. The CDR3 consists of 17 residues. In nucleotides, the CDR3 is TGTGCCAGCAGCCAAGATGGGTTGGTGGGCATGAACACTGAAGCTTTCTTT. This sequence encodes CASSQDGLVGMNTEAFF.

This clone was recorded only once. V gene TRBV18 combines with J gene TRBJ1-4; the D gene is possibly TRBD1 (5 bases). From germline, CDR1 is KGHSH and CDR2 LQKENI. V lost 0 bases and J 5 bases, leaving 13 bases between the germline ends. The CDR3 consists of 16 residues. CDR3 loop: CASSPPGGTGNEKLFF. CDR3 DNA sequence: TGTGCCAGCTCACCACCGGGAGGGACCGGGAATGAAAAACTGTTTTTT. Complete variable domain (other parts from reference TRBV18 and TRBJ1-4): NAGVMQNPRHLVRRRGQEARLRCSPMKGHSHVYWYRQLPEEGLKFMVYLQKENIIDESGMPKERFSAEFPKEGPSILRIQQVVRGDSAAYFCASSPPGGTGNEKLFFGSGTQLSVL.

The J gene is TRBJ1-6, the V gene TRBV7-3, with D possibly TRBD1 on 6 matching bases. Looked up from germline, CDR1 is SGHTA and CDR2 is FQGTGA. V lost 8 bases and J lost 0, with 20 bases in between. The CDR3 extends over 18 amino acids. This CDR3 reads CASRQSGGPNSYNSPLHF. In nucleotides, the CDR3 is TGTGCCAGCCGCCAGTCGGGGGGCCCAAACTCCTATAATTCACCCCTCCACTTT.

The chain couples TRBV7-8 to TRBJ1-4, with D possibly being TRBD1 (6 bases). Germline CDR1 SGHVS, CDR2 FQNEAQ. Deletions cut 5 bases from V and 8 bases from J, with 15 bases between. The CDR3 contains 14 residues. CDR3 coding DNA: TGTGCCAGCAGCCGAGGGCGGGGGCTGGAAAAACTGTTTTTT. Protein product: CASSRGRGLEKLFF.

V is TRBV4-1 and J is TRBJ1-6, with D unclear. The CDR3 has 16 amino acids. Germline V lookup: CDR1 MGHRA, CDR2 YSYEKL. V lost 2 bases, J lost 8 bases, and 16 bases lay in between. CDR3 amino acids: CASSQFTEPRHSPLHF. The CDR3 DNA reads TGCGCCAGCAGCCAATTTACCGAGCCCCGCCATTCACCCCTCCACTTT.

In regard to this clone: The same CDR3 can be traced to other DNA sequences in this sample. This chain links TRBV18 with TRBJ2-7; no definite D call. V lost 4 bases and J 1 base, leaving 5 bases between the germline ends. CDR3 length equals 12 residues. The germline V gene encodes CDR1 KGHSH and CDR2 LQKENI. The CDR3 reads CASSLQSYEQYF. The CDR3 DNA reads TGTGCCAGCTCACTTCAGTCCTACGAGCAGTACTTC.

V gene TRBV19 combines with J gene TRBJ1-1, with 9 bases lining up with TRBD1. The ends lost 5 bases at V and 10 bases at J; junction bases unmatched: 8. Germline loops: CDR1 LNHDA, CDR2 SQIVND (reference sequence). The CDR3 covers 13 residues. The DNA of the CDR3 is TGTGCCAGTAGTCCCGGGACAGGGATAGGAGCTTTCTTT. It translates to CASSPGTGIGAFF. The variable domain in full, completed from reference TRBV19 and TRBJ1-1, reads DGGITQSPKYLFRKEGQNVTLSCEQNLNHDAMYWYRQDPGQGLRLIYYSQIVNDFQKGDIAEGYSVSREKKESFPLTVTSAQKNPTAFYLCASSPGTGIGAFFGQGTRLTVV.

The chain has TRBV7-2 and TRBJ2-1, with 9 bases aligning to TRBD2. The CDR3 sequence is 14 residues long. CDR1 is SGHTA and CDR2 is FQGNSA in the germline V gene. Unmatched junction bases numbered 5, after V lost 2 bases and J lost 9 bases. The CDR3 DNA follows: TGTGCCAGCAGCTTAATGAGCGGGGGGATTGAGCAGTTCTTC. It codes for CASSLMSGGIEQFF.